The rows below give T cell receptor beta chains drawn from one sample of a study of T cell changes during pregnancy in multiple sclerosis. Produced via immunoSEQ multiplex PCR; TCRdb's table is partial and in-frame only. The sample shows 25,000 to 35,000 clones, roughly nine tenths of them seen only once. Sequences were derived from CD8+ T cells from peripheral blood mononuclear cells, sampled in the second trimester of pregnancy. Receptors were obtained from a female donor with multiple sclerosis, enrolled in a pregnancy study. Both conserved end residues are part of each CDR3. A D gene is named only where the DNA matches it firmly. Rows may omit the clone size; those that give it use once, few, many or a size class.

v_call	d_call	j_call	clone_size	cdr3_aa	cdr3_nt
TRBV6-4	TRBD2	TRBJ2-1	NA	CASSAASGSYNEQFF	TGTGCCAGCAGTGCCGCTAGCGGTTCCTACAATGAGCAGTTCTTC
TRBV7-3	NA	TRBJ2-3	NA	CASSRTTSTDTQYF	TGTGCCAGCAGCCGGACTACAAGCACAGATACGCAGTATTTT
TRBV10-3	NA	TRBJ1-5	NA	CAISESGRTGNQPQHF	TGTGCCATCAGTGAAAGCGGACGGACGGGCAATCAGCCCCAGCATTTT
TRBV18	NA	TRBJ2-7	NA	CASSPRSLYEQYF	TGTGCCAGCTCACCCAGGTCTCTCTACGAGCAGTACTTC
TRBV7-9	TRBD1	TRBJ1-4	NA	CASSLVGQGAEKLFF	TGTGCCAGCAGCTTAGTTGGCCAGGGGGCTGAAAAACTGTTTTTT
TRBV11-2	TRBD2	TRBJ2-2	NA	CASIGTSGKVANTGELFF	TGTGCCAGCATCGGGACTAGCGGGAAAGTTGCGAACACCGGGGAGCTGTTTTTT
TRBV11-3	TRBD1	TRBJ2-5	NA	CASSLVRQGEETQYF	TGTGCCAGCAGCTTAGTAAGACAGGGCGAGGAGACCCAGTACTTC
TRBV5-6	TRBD1	TRBJ2-7	NA	CASSLPGQGAYEQYF	TGTGCCAGCAGCTTACCGGGACAGGGGGCCTACGAGCAGTACTTC
TRBV6-6	NA	TRBJ2-3	NA	CASSYPADTQYF	TGTGCCAGCAGTTACCCGGCAGATACGCAGTATTTT
TRBV7-9	TRBD2	TRBJ2-1	once	CASSPSGASYNEQFF	TGTGCCAGCAGTCCTAGCGGGGCTTCCTACAATGAGCAGTTCTTC